This T cell receptor (beta chain) came from a study of OX40 agonist ivuxolimab in advanced cancers. Study overall: Prior anti-PD-1, anti-PD-L1 or anti-CTLA-4 therapy was allowed; more than 30% had some.

This clone appeared a few times. Its antigen is currently unknown. Sequencing used immunoSEQ multiplex PCR; TCRdb keeps in-frame clones, though not all of them. The sample lists about 79,000 clones; approximately 85% were seen once. From germline, CDR1 is KGHSH and CDR2 LQKENI. Trimming removed 3 bases from V and 6 bases from J; junction bases left unmatched: 8. The CDR3 runs 16 residues. Study findings and constraints: Low clonal expansion, among the lowest seen, marked partial responders at 0.1-3.0 mg/kg.

This sample comprised CD4+ or CD8+ T cells sorted from blood, obtained in a trial of the OX40 agonist ivuxolimab. This TCR was sampled from an adult with an advanced solid tumor such as melanoma, head and neck, liver or kidney cancer. This chain connects TRBV18 to TRBJ2-1; 10 nucleotides agree with TRBD2. The CDR3: CASSPDIAGGINEQFF. The CDR3, as DNA: TGTGCCAGCTCACCGGATATAGCGGGAGGCATCAATGAGCAGTTCTTC.